Detailed here is one T cell receptor beta chain. Its antigen is undetermined. CDR1 is MGHRA, CDR2 YSYEKL, per germline. Losses at the gene ends were 4 bases for V and 2 bases for J; bases not matched to a gene: 7. This CDR3 comprises 16 residues. This specimen belongs to a study of T cells and Merkel cell carcinoma outcomes. Study-wide results and caveats: Merkel cell carcinoma outcomes were reportedly predicted by repertoire and T-cell density.

TCRdb's copy holds only in-frame clones and misses some; the assay was immunoSEQ multiplex PCR. In the table there are some 9,400 clones, 80% to 90% of which are singletons. The sequence derives from a human donor with Merkel cell carcinoma. The sequenced sample was tumor tissue from Merkel cell carcinoma. The V and J genes are TRBV4-1 and TRBJ2-5, with 10 bases lining up with TRBD2. Written as DNA, the CDR3 is TGCGCCAGCAGCCTGTATGGGACTAGCGAACAAGAGACCCAGTACTTC. This gives the protein CASSLYGTSEQETQYF.